These 3 T cell receptor beta chains were sequenced from one sample in a study of shared clonotypes between healthy human individuals. TCRdb's table, derived via immunoSEQ multiplex PCR, lists solely in-frame clones and lacks some. The sample carries about 1.5 million clones, approximately 98% recorded once. Sequencing was performed on naive CD4+ T cells sorted from blood. This sample's subset: CD45RA+ positively selected. Receptors originate from a man in his thirties or forties in good health.

The gene calls are TRBV2 and TRBJ1-4; 7 bases line up with TRBD1. Trimming cost V 6 bases and J 4 bases; bases outside gene matches: 8. The length of the CDR3 is 15 residues. The germline V gene has CDR1 SNHLY and CDR2 FYNNEI. The CDR3 DNA reads TGTGCCAGCAGGATACCGGGACAGCTTAATGAAAAACTGTTTTTT. Protein sequence: CASRIPGQLNEKLFF.

The rearrangement joins TRBV2 to TRBJ2-7; TRBD2 might be the D (7 bases). Germline V CDR1 and CDR2: SNHLY, FYNNEI. V gave up 7 bases and J gave up 6 bases, with 28 bases separating them. There are 17 residues in the CDR3. CDR3 DNA: TGTGCCAGCATGCTGGCGGGGGCAAGACTAGCCCAGGGCGAGCAGTACTTC. Protein: CASMLAGARLAQGEQYF. Variable domain in full (rest from reference TRBV2 and TRBJ2-7): EPEVTQTPSHQVTQMGQEVILRCVPISNHLYFYWYRQILGQKVEFLVSFYNNEISEKSEIFDDQFSVERPDGSNFTLKIRSTKLEDSAMYFCASMLAGARLAQGEQYFGPGTRLTVT.

CDR3 sequence reads: CASSLAPRTEAFF. DNA of the CDR3: TGTGCCAGCAGCTTAGCCCCCCGCACTGAAGCTTTCTTT. V is TRBV7-9 and J is TRBJ1-1; D gene ambiguous. Trimming left V 0 bases short and J 4 bases short, with 6 bases between. There are 13 residues in the CDR3. CDR1 is SEHNR, CDR2 FQNEAQ, per germline (reference sequence).